This T cell receptor beta chain was sequenced during a study of cytomegalovirus exposure and HLA in healthy donors. Study-level results: TCR beta sequences numbering 15,000 to 20,000 were associated with HLA alleles at 0.05 false discovery rate in a later analysis. 87-base-pair reads could not separate some V segments, including TRBV6-2 and TRBV6-3.

In the PCR, 60 Vbeta and 13 Jbeta primers were used. Generated by immunoSEQ multiplex PCR, the TCRdb table keeps only in-frame clones and is missing some. Of around 100,000 clones listed, approximately 70% are singletons. On this clone itself: What it binds is unknown.

V was clipped by 8 bases and J by 3 bases; unmatched bases: 6. There are 13 residues in the CDR3. Germline-derived CDR1 and CDR2 are SGHRS and YFSETQ. The sequenced sample was PBMCs. V usage is TRBV5-1 and J usage is TRBJ1-1; 8 bases are shared with TRBD1. This receptor was taken from a man under 40 in good health and CMV-seropositive. The CDR3 DNA follows: TGCGCCAGTACGACAGGGGCGGACACTGAAGCTTTCTTT. This gives the protein CASTTGADTEAFF.